The clone carrying this T cell receptor (beta chain) counts as medium-sized (0.01 to 0.1%). This entry belongs to a study of liver allograft versus peripheral blood T cells. Across the study: Recipients' peripheral blood served as the comparator for T cell receptor repertoires in transplanted livers.

The germline CDR1 and CDR2 sequences are MNHEY and SVGEGT. The CDR3 extends over 16 amino acids. The junction had 11 bases not matched to a gene; V was cut back by 8 bases and J by 9 bases. TCRdb re-analysed the reads in MiXCR, keeping a single row per CDR3 protein. The repertoire includes approximately 16,000 distinct CDR3 sequences, approximately 20% of them detected once, and over 9.5% sits in the top ten. The TCR sequence derives from a human patient who had a liver transplant. The T cells may come from the graft donor. V gene TRBV6-2 or TRBV6-3 combines with J gene TRBJ2-1; 15 bases map to TRBD2. The chain's CDR3 is CASSLRPGLAGGEQFF. CDR3 bases: TGTGCCAGCTCCCTTCGACCGGGACTAGCGGGAGGTGAGCAGTTCTTC.